These 10 T cell receptor beta chains were sequenced from one sample in a study of CD8+ T cells in alopecia areata. It was cDNA, reverse transcribed from extracted RNA, that served as the sequencing template. Using immunoSEQ multiplex PCR, the repertoire was profiled, and TCRdb retains in-frame clones only, with some absent. The data hold 140,000 to 150,000 clones, with about three fifths observed a single time. The specimen comprised CD4+ T cells sorted from blood, sampled at week 0. The receptors here all came from a human donor with alopecia areata.

This chain connects TRBV29-1 to TRBJ2-7, with D unclear. Trimming stripped 1 base from V and 3 bases from J, with 13 bases between. CDR1 is SQVTM, CDR2 ANQGSEA, per germline. The CDR3 contains 14 residues. CDR3 coding DNA: TGCAGCGTTGAAGGGGGTGAGGCCAACTACGAGCAGTACTTC. Its protein is CSVEGGEANYEQYF.

This sequence joins TRBV19 and TRBJ2-6; 11 positions match TRBD1. This CDR3 region has 18 residues. V gave up 4 bases and J gave up 1 base; unmatched junction bases: 6. Germline assignment: CDR1 LNHDA and CDR2 SQIVND (reference sequence). In DNA, the CDR3 is TGTGCCAGTAGTAGGACAGGGGGCGCTTTGTCTGGGGCCAACGTCCTGACTTTC. This translates into CASSRTGGALSGANVLTF.

V usage is TRBV7-2 and J usage is TRBJ1-6; D is uncertain. V shed 0 bases and J shed 10 bases, with 7 bases lying between them. This CDR3 spans 13 amino acids. CDR1 SGHTA and CDR2 FQGNSA come from the germline V gene. In nucleotides, the CDR3 is TGTGCCAGCAGCTTAGCCTGGGGATCACCCCTCCACTTT. It encodes CASSLAWGSPLHF.

This clone was counted between two and nine times. The gene calls are TRBV10-3 and TRBJ2-7; D possibly corresponds to TRBD1 (6 bases). Trimming stripped 8 bases from V and 0 bases from J, with 17 bases between. The CDR3 is 15 residues long. Germline V gives CDR1 ENHRY, CDR2 SYGVKD. The CDR3, as DNA: TGTGCCATCGCGGAGACAGGTGACCTCTCCTACGAGCAGTACTTC. This gives the protein CAIAETGDLSYEQYF.

This chain joins TRBV5-1 and TRBJ2-5; the D gene is possibly TRBD1 (5 bases). Trimming stripped 2 bases from V and 5 bases from J, with 13 bases between. The CDR3 has 14 amino acids. Germline assignment: CDR1 SGHRS and CDR2 YFSETQ. CDR3 sequence: CASSLQVPGETQYF. CDR3 nucleotide sequence: TGCGCCAGCAGCTTACAGGTTCCTGGGGAGACCCAGTACTTC.

The CDR3 DNA is TGCAGCGTTGGAGGGGGCAGGACAGATACGCAGTATTTT. This codes for CSVGGGRTDTQYF. This chain uses TRBV29-1 with TRBJ2-3; 7 positions agree with TRBD1. Per germline, CDR1 SQVTM and CDR2 ANQGSEA. V trimming: 4 bases; J trimming: 3 bases; junction bases outside the gene matches: 4. The CDR3 has 13 residues.

This CDR3 is CAIRPGTPVGGYTF. CDR3 DNA sequence: TGTGCCATCAGACCCGGGACACCGGTGGGAGGCTACACCTTC. J is TRBJ1-2 and V is TRBV10-3; D perhaps matches TRBD1 (6 bases). Germline CDR1 and CDR2: ENHRY and SYGVKD. V lost 6 bases and J lost 8, with 19 bases in between. The CDR3 runs to 14 residues.

Here the CDR3 reads CASSQESGREQYF. As DNA, the CDR3 is TGCGCCAGCAGCCAAGAATCGGGAAGGGAGCAGTACTTC. The chain joins TRBV4-1 to TRBJ2-7; TRBD2 might be the D (5 bases). The V and J ends lost 0 bases and 7 bases respectively, with 10 bases between them. This CDR3 contains 13 residues. Germline values: CDR1 MGHRA, CDR2 YSYEKL.

The genes are TRBV5-1 and TRBJ1-2, with D unresolved. The CDR3 covers 14 residues. Germline CDR1 and CDR2: SGHRS and YFSETQ. V shed 0 bases and J shed 4 bases, with 10 bases lying between them. The CDR3 DNA reads as TGCGCCAGCAGCTTGGACGGCTCGGTCTATGGCTACACCTTC. The encoded protein is CASSLDGSVYGYTF.

This clone was detected once. J is TRBJ2-3 and V is TRBV6-5, with TRBD1 matching over 8 bases. The CDR3 extends over 16 amino acids. The junction had 7 bases not matched to a gene; V was cut back by 0 bases and J by 5 bases. Germline CDR1 MNHEY, CDR2 SVGAGI. The CDR3 loop is CASSYSVRGHGDTQYF. DNA of the CDR3: TGTGCCAGCAGTTACTCAGTCAGGGGGCATGGAGATACGCAGTATTTT.